The clone carrying this T cell receptor beta chain was counted at least ten times. Its matching antigen is unknown. This sample is drawn from a study of early T cells in non-severe SARS-CoV-2 infection. Study in general: The input, bulk RNA from unsorted whole blood, was sequenced, and chains were unpaired. The study's findings and limits: Lookups in VDJdb leaned toward anti-spike CD8 responses and missed private and CD4 specificities.

CDR1 and CDR2 from the germline V gene are DFQATT and SNEGSKA (reference sequence). The CDR3 loop spans 12 amino acids. Trimming took off 6 bases at V and 9 bases at J, with 15 bases between the two ends. Researchers tagged individual cDNA molecules with unique molecular identifiers. TCRdb processed the 5' RACE reads anew with MiXCR; each CDR3 protein has one entry. This table holds 37,000 or so distinct CDR3 sequences, about 6% found once. The source of this sequence is an adult who was a healthcare worker with PCR-confirmed SARS-CoV-2 infection or an uninfected control (not recorded which). The rearrangement joins TRBV20-1 to TRBJ1-5; D is uncertain. Sequencing used whole blood. The CDR3 DNA follows: TGCAGTGCCCAACCCCGGGTTGGGCCCCAGCATTTT. It is translated as CSAQPRVGPQHF.